This T cell receptor beta chain came from a study of metastatic and nonmetastatic thyroid tumors. Study at large: Comparison of repertoires was carried out across blood and tumor or nodule tissue from malignant and benign thyroid patients.

Until they underwent thyroid surgery, no patient had received any treatment. Study findings and constraints: In both blood and tumor samples, TCR beta diversity was reported significantly higher for malignant than benign nodules.

With respect to this clone: Its antigen remains unknown.

V shed 3 bases and J shed 3 bases, with 9 bases lying between them. The CDR3 totals 14 residues. Germline V gene sequence: CDR1 SGHVS, CDR2 FQNEAQ. TCRdb reassembled clones from the PCR reads with MiXCR. Of thousands of clones in the sample, roughly a quarter were seen once. The V call is TRBV7-8, the J call TRBJ1-5; D unresolved. This TCR came from a female donor with papillary thyroid cancer or a benign thyroid nodule (not recorded which). Some clones in this sample may be carry-over from other donors' samples. Sequenced material: adjacent normal tissue. The CDR3 nucleotides are TGTGCCAGCAGCTTTGGTCAAGTCAATCAGCCCCAGCATTTT. Amino acids: CASSFGQVNQPQHF.